This TCR beta chain was sequenced for a study of control samples from healthy donors and cancer patients. Germline loops: CDR1 SGHRS, CDR2 YFSETQ. The CDR3 runs to 11 residues. Deletions cut 5 bases from V and 9 bases from J, with 9 bases between. The table came from immunoSEQ multiplex PCR; TCRdb's copy has only in-frame clones and leaves some out. The sample shows 60,000 to 75,000 clones, over 85% of them seen only once. Sequencing input: PBMCs. The source is a man in his fifties or sixties with colorectal cancer. The chain recombines TRBV5-1 with TRBJ2-1; D is ambiguous. CDR3 nucleotides: TGCGCCAGCAGTAGTGGGGTTGAGCAGTTCTTC. Protein product: CASSSGVEQFF. The whole variable domain, filled in from reference TRBV5-1 and TRBJ2-1, reads KAGVTQTPRYLIKTRGQQVTLSCSPISGHRSVSWYQQTPGQGLQFLFEYFSETQRNKGNFPGRFSGRQFSNSRSEMNVSTLELGDSALYLCASSSGVEQFFGPGTRLTVL.